This TCR beta chain was retrieved from a study of blood T cell repertoires in COVID-19. Study summary: Acute and convalescent COVID-19 samples came from the United States, Italy and Spain. PBMCs, B-cell-depleted T cells, or T cells provided the cDNA or gDNA that made up the material.

In the authors' workflow: The authors estimated nucleated cell counts from reference gene primer amplification. Data came from immunoSEQ multiplex PCR; TCRdb stores just in-frame clones and leaves some out. The DNA gave D and trimming, while V, J and clone size come from that table. The sample shows 190,000 or so clones, 85% to 90% of them seen only once. Germline-derived CDR1 and CDR2 are LNHDA and SQIVND (reference sequence). Trimming left V 6 bases short and J 4 bases short, with 13 bases between. The CDR3 length is 14 residues. V usage is TRBV19 and J usage is TRBJ1-5; possible D gene TRBD1, 6 bases. This receptor was obtained from a woman aged 18-29 years who had recovered from COVID-19. The sequenced sample consisted of peripheral blood. The CDR3 DNA sequence: TGTGCCAGTAGCGTGGCAGGGGTTAATCAGCCCCAGCATTTT. It translates to CASSVAGVNQPQHF.